This TCR beta chain was obtained from a study of blood T cells in healthy people across ages. The overall study: Per two T cells, template switching captured roughly one barcoded beta molecule.

A second PCR of about 7 to 11 cycles used a sample-barcoded 5' primer and a J-beta primer mix. TCRdb used MiXCR to reprocess the 5' RACE reads, holding one entry per CDR3 protein. The sample has 1.5 million to 2 million distinct CDR3 sequences, roughly 27% seen once. This CDR3 region has 12 residues. Trimming took off 0 bases at V and 11 bases at J, with 11 bases between the two ends. The germline V gene encodes CDR1 SGHRS and CDR2 YFSETQ. Concerning this clonotype itself: The target antigen is unknown.

Findings of the study overall: Bulk PBMC profiling left naive and antigen-experienced comparisons inconclusive.

The sequence came from a woman in her 30s in good health. The V and J genes are TRBV5-1 and TRBJ2-5; unclear D gene. The sequenced sample was blood. CDR3 protein: CASSLELGYQYF. The CDR3 DNA is TGCGCCAGCAGCTTGGAGTTGGGCTATCAGTACTTC.